Here is one T cell receptor beta chain with its context. The antigen remains undetermined. This sample is drawn from a study of cytomegalovirus exposure and HLA in healthy donors. The primer mix had 60 Vbeta and 13 Jbeta primers. TCRdb's copy holds only in-frame clones and misses some; the assay was immunoSEQ multiplex PCR. The table includes fewer than 200,000 clones, about 75% detected once. General study findings and limits: With later analysis, a missense DCLRE1C variant became linked to TCR beta V- and J-gene trimming. Researchers catalogued some 160 TCR beta chains as cytomegalovirus-associated.

The TCR originated in a female donor in good health and CMV-seronegative. Input material: PBMCs.

The CDR3: CASSGGRGMNTEAFF. CDR3 coding DNA: TGTGCCAGCTCGGGGGGTAGAGGGATGAACACTGAAGCTTTCTTT. J is TRBJ1-1 and V is TRBV18, with D possibly matching TRBD1 (5 bases). Germline V gene lookup returns CDR1 KGHSH and CDR2 LQKENI. CDR3 length: 15 residues. The ends were cut back, 6 bases at V and 0 bases at J, with 14 bases in the middle.